The clone carrying this T cell receptor (beta chain) is labeled medium-sized. Peripheral blood genomic DNA, not sorted cells or RNA, was the template. The data belong to a study of T cell repertoires in aging, cancer and after chemotherapy. The CDR3 consists of 11 residues. Germline V gene sequence: CDR1 GTSNPN, CDR2 SVGIG (reference sequence). V was trimmed by 4 bases and J by 6 bases, leaving 9 bases between them. TRB rearrangements spanning V, D and J were amplified using mixed TRB-A/B primers. TCRdb redid the calling of the multiplex PCR reads with MiXCR, one entry per CDR3 protein. The sample has 2,000 or so distinct CDR3 sequences, 15% to 20% seen once.

J is TRBJ1-1 and V is TRBV30; no reliable D call. The clonotype was recovered from a human donor with a solid tumor. The sample consisted of blood. CDR3 residues: CAWNNGPEAFF. Here the CDR3 DNA reads TGTGCCTGGAATAACGGGCCTGAAGCTTTCTTT.